This T cell receptor beta chain emerged from a study of cytomegalovirus exposure and HLA in healthy donors. The PCR had 60 Vbeta and 13 Jbeta primers. Repertoires were generated with immunoSEQ multiplex PCR, while TCRdb's copy carries only in-frame clones and drops some. The sample holds 150,000 to 250,000 clones, around 80% seen once. V was pared by 0 bases and J by 1 base, with 12 bases between. CDR3 length: 16 residues. Germline lookup yields CDR1 KGHSH and CDR2 LQKENI. The clonotype was recovered from a woman aged 25 to 39 in good health and CMV-seropositive. This sequence joins TRBV18 and TRBJ1-1, with D hard to call. The sequenced sample was PBMCs. The CDR3 is CASSPPTPQSNTEAFF. The DNA of the CDR3 is TGTGCCAGCTCACCACCAACACCCCAGTCGAACACTGAAGCTTTCTTT.